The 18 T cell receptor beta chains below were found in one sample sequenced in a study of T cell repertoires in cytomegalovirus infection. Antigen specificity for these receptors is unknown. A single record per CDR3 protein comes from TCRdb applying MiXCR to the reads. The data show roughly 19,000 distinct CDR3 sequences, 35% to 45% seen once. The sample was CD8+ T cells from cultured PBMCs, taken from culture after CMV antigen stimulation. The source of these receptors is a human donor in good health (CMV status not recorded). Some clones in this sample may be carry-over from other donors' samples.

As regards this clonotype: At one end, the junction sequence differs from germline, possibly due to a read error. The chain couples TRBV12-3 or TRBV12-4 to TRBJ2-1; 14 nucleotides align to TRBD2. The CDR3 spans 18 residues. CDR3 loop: CASSLTGTSGSLNNEQIF. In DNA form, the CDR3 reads TGTGCCAGCAGCCTGACCGGGACTAGCGGGAGTCTCAACAATGAGCAGATCTTC.

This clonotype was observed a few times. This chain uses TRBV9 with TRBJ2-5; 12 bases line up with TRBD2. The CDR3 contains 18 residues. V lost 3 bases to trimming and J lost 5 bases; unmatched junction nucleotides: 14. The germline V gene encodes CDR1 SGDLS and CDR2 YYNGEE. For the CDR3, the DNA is TGTGCCAGCAGCGAGAGGGGGGGACTAGCGGGCGCGGGGGAGACCCAGTACTTC. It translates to CASSERGGLAGAGETQYF.

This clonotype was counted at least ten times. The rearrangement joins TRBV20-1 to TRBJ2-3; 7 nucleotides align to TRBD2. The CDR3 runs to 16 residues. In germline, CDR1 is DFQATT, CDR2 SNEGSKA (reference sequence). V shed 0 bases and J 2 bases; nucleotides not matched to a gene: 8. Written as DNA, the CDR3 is TGCAGTGCTAGAGATGCGAGCGGGGTCGCCACAGATACGCAGTATTTT. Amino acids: CSARDASGVATDTQYF.

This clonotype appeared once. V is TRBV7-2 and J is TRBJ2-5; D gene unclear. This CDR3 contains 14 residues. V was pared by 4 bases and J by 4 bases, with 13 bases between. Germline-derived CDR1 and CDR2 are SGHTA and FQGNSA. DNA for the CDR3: TGTGCCAGCAGCTCTAGACCGGGTGGAGAGACCCAGTACTTC. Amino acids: CASSSRPGGETQYF.

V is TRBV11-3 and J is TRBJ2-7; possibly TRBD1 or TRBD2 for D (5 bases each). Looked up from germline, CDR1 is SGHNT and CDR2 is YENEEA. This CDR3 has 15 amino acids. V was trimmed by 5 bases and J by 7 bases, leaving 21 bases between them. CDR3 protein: CASSLDSGADQEQYF. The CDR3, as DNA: TGTGCCAGCAGCCTCGACTCCGGGGCCGACCAGGAGCAGTACTTC.

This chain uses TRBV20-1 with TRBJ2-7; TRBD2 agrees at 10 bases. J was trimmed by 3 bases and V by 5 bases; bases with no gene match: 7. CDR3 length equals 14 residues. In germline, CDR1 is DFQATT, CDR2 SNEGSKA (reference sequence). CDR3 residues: CSAVGLAVIYEQYF. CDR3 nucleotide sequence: TGCAGTGCTGTCGGACTAGCGGTTATCTACGAGCAGTACTTC.

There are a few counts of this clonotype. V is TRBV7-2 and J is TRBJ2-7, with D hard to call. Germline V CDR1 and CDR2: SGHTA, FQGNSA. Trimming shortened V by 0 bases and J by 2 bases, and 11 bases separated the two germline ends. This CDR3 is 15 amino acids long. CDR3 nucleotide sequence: TGTGCCAGCAGCTTAGCCCCGTCGGGTCCCTACGAGCAGTACTTC. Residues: CASSLAPSGPYEQYF.

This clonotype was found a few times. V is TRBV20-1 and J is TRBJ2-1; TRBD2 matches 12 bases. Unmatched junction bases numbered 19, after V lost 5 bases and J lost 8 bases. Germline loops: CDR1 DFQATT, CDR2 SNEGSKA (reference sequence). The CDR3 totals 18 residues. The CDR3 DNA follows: TGCAGTGCTGACCCAAACCGCTGGGCTAGCGGGAGGGCCGATGAGCAGTTCTTC. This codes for CSADPNRWASGRADEQFF.

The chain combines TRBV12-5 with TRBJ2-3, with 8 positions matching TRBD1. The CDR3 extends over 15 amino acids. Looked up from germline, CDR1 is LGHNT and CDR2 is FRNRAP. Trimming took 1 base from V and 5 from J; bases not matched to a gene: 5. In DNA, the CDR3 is TGTGCTAGTGGTTTGGGACAGGGGACTGGAGATACGCAGTATTTT. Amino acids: CASGLGQGTGDTQYF.

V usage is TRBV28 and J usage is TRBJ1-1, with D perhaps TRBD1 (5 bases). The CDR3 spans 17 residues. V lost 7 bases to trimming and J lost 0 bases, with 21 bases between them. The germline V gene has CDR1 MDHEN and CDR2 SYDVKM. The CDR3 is CASKLYPGGDLNTEAFF. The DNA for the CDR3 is TGTGCCAGCAAACTTTACCCGGGGGGGGACCTGAACACTGAAGCTTTCTTT.

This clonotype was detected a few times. The CDR3: CAWAPGQGASPLHF. As DNA, the CDR3 is TGTGCCTGGGCGCCGGGACAGGGGGCCTCACCCCTCCACTTT. This chain joins TRBV30 and TRBJ1-6, with 12 bases fitting TRBD1. The V and J ends lost 5 bases and 10 bases, in that order; junction bases with no gene match: 6. The CDR3 is 14 amino acids. Germline CDR1 is GTSNPN and CDR2 is SVGIG (reference sequence).

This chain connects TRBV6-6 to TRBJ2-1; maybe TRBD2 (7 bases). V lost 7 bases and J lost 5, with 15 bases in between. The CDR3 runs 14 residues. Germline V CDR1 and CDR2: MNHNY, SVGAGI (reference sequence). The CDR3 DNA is TGTGCCAGCAACGCCGCGGGGGCCAACAATGAGCAGTTCTTC. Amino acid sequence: CASNAAGANNEQFF.

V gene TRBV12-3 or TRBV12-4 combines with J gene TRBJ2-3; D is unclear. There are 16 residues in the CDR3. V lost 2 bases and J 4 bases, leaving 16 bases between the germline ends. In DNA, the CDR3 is TGTGCCAGCAGTTTAAGTCGCCCCCCCGACCCAGATACGCAGTATTTT. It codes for CASSLSRPPDPDTQYF.

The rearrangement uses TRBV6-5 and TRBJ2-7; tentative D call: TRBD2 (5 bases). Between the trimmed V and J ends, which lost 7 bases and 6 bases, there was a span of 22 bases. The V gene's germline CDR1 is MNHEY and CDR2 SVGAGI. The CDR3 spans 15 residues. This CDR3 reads CASNIGRGYRREQYF. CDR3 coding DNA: TGTGCCAGCAATATAGGGAGAGGGTATCGTCGCGAGCAGTACTTC.

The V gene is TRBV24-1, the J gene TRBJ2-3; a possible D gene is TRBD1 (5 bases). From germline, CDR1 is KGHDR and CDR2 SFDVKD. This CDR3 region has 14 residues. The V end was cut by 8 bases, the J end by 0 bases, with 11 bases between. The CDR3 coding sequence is TGTGCCACCAAGGACACTGCTAGCACAGATACGCAGTATTTT. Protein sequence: CATKDTASTDTQYF.

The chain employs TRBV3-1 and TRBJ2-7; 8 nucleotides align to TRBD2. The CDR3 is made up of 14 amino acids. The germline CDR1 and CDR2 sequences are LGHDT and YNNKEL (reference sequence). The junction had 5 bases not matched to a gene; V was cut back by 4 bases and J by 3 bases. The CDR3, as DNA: TGTGCCAGCAGCCCCGGGACTAGTGGCTACGAGCAGTACTTC. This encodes CASSPGTSGYEQYF.

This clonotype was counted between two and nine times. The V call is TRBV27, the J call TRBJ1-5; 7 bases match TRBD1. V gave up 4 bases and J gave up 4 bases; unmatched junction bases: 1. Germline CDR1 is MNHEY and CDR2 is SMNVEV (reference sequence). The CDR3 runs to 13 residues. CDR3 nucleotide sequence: TGTGCCAGCAGTTCGACAGGGAATCAGCCCCAGCATTTT. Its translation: CASSSTGNQPQHF.

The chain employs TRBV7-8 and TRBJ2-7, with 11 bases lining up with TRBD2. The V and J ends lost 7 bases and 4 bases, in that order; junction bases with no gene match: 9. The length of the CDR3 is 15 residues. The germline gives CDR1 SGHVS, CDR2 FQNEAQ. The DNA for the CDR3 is TGTGCCAGCAAAACTAGCGGGGGCGGCTCTTACGAGCAGTACTTC. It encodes CASKTSGGGSYEQYF.